This T cell receptor beta chain was documented in a study of T-cell memory formation after mild COVID-19. V shed 9 bases, J shed 1 base, and the junction held 6 bases outside the gene matches. The CDR3 is 13 amino acids. Germline V gene lookup returns CDR1 SGHKS and CDR2 YYEKEE (reference sequence). TCRdb analysed the 5' RACE reads with MiXCR anew, one entry per CDR3 protein. The sample has under 300,000 distinct CDR3 sequences, 8% to 10% seen once; the top ten hold less than 25%. The chain joins TRBV5-5 to TRBJ2-5; 7 positions match TRBD1. Sequences were obtained from PBMCs or a T cell subset sorted from them (not recorded which). The clonotype comes from a man aged 18 to 30 who had mild COVID-19 (a few samples of this study predate the infection). Cell type and time point are not known. The CDR3 here is CATTDRPQETQYF. The CDR3 region has the DNA TGTGCCACTACGGACAGGCCCCAAGAGACCCAGTACTTC.